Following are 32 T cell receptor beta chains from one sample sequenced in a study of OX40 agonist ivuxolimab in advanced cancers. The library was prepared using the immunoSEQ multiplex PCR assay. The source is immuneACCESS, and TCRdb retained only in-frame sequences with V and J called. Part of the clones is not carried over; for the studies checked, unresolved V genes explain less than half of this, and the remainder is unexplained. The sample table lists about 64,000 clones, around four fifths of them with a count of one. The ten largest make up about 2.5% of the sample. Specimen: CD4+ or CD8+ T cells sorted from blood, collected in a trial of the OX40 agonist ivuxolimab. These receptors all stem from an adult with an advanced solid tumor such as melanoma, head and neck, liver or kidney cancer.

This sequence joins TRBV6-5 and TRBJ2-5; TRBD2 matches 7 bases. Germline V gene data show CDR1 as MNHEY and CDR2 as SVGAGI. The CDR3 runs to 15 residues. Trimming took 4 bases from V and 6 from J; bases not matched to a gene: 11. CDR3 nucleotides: TGTGCCAGCAGTTCAACACTAGGTAGCGGGCAGACCCAGTACTTC. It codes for CASSSTLGSGQTQYF.

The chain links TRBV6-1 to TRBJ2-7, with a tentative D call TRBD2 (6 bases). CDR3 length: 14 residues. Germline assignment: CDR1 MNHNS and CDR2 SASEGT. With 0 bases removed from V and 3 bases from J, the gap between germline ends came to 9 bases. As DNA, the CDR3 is TGTGCCAGCAGTGAAGCTGGGGGGAGCTACGAGCAGTACTTC. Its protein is CASSEAGGSYEQYF.

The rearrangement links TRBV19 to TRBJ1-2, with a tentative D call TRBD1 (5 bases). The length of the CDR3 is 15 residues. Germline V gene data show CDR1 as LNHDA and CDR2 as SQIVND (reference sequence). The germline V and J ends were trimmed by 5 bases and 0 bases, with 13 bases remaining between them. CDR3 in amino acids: CASSYPGRANYGYTF. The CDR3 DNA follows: TGTGCCAGTAGTTACCCAGGGCGAGCTAACTATGGCTACACCTTC.

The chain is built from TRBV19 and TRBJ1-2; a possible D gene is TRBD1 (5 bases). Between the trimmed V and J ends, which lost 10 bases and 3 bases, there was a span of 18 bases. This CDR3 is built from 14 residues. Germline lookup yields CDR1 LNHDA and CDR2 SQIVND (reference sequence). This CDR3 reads CATIRYETDYGYTF. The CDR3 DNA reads TGTGCCACCATACGGTATGAGACAGACTATGGCTACACCTTC.

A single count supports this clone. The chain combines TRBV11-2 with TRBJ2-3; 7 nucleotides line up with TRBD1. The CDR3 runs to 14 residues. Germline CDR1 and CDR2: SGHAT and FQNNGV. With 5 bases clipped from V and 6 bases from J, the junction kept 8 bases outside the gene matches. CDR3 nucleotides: TGTGCCAGCAGCCTAATGGGGACAGAGGATACGCAGTATTTT. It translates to CASSLMGTEDTQYF.

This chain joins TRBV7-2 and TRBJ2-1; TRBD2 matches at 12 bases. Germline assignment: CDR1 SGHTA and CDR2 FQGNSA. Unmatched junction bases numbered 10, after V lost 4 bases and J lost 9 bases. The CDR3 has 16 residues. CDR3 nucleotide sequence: TGTGCCAGCAGCTATTCTAGCGGGGGGGCCAGAGGTGAGCAGTTCTTC. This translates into CASSYSSGGARGEQFF.

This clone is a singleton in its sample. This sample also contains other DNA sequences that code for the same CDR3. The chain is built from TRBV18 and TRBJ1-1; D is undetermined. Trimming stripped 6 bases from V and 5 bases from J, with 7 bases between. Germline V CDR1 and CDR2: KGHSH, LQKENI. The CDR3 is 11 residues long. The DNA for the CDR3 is TGTGCCAGCTCCCCTGGGACTGAAGCTTTCTTT. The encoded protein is CASSPGTEAFF.

In DNA form, the CDR3 reads TGTGCCAGCAGCTTAGGGGCACCGGGACGACCCTACGAGCAGTACTTC. This encodes CASSLGAPGRPYEQYF. The chain employs TRBV11-2 and TRBJ2-7, with D perhaps matching TRBD1 or TRBD2 (5 bases each). This CDR3 has 16 amino acids. V was cut by 1 base and J by 2 bases, with 15 bases left in between. Looked up from germline, CDR1 is SGHAT and CDR2 is FQNNGV.

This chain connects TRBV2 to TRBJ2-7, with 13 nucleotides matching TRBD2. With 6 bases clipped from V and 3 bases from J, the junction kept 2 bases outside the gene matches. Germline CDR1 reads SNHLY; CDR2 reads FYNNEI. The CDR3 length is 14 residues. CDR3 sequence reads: CASSGLAGDYEQYF. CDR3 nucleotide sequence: TGTGCCAGCAGCGGACTAGCGGGAGACTACGAGCAGTACTTC.

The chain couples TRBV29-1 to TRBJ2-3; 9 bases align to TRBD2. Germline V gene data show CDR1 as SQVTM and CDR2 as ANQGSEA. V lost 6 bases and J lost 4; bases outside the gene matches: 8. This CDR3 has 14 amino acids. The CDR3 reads CSVDLAGVADTQYF. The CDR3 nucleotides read TGCAGCGTCGATTTAGCGGGAGTTGCAGATACGCAGTATTTT.

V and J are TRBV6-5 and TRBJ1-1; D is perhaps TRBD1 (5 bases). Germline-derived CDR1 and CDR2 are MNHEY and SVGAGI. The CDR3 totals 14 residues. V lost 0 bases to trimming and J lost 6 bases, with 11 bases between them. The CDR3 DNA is TGTGCCAGCAGTTACTCGAAGGGGTGGGCTGAAGCTTTCTTT. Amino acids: CASSYSKGWAEAFF.

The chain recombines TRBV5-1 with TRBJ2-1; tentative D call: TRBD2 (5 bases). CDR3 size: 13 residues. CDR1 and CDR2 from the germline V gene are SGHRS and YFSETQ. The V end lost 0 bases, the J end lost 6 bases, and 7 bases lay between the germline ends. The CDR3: CASSLGGSNEQFF. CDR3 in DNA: TGCGCCAGCAGCTTGGGAGGGTCCAATGAGCAGTTCTTC.

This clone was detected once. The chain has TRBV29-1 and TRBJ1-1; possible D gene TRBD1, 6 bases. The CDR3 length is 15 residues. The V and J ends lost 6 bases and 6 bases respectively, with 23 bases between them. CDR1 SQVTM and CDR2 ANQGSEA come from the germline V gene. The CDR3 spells CSVENISGGRAEAFF. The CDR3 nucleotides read TGCAGCGTCGAAAACATCAGTGGGGGGCGGGCTGAAGCTTTCTTT.

The CDR3 sequence is CASSLGQITGELFF. The CDR3 DNA sequence: TGTGCCAGCAGCTTAGGGCAGATCACCGGGGAGCTGTTTTTT. The V gene is TRBV7-9, the J gene TRBJ2-2; D is undetermined. The germline V and J ends were trimmed by 1 base and 4 bases, with 7 bases remaining between them. This CDR3 is built from 14 residues. CDR1 is SEHNR and CDR2 is FQNEAQ in the germline V gene (reference sequence).

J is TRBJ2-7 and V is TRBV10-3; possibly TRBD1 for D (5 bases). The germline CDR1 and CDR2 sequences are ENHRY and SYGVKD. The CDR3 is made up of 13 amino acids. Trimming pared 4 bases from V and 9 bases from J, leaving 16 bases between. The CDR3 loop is CAISGTGTWWQYF. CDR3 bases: TGTGCCATCAGTGGTACAGGCACTTGGTGGCAGTACTTC.

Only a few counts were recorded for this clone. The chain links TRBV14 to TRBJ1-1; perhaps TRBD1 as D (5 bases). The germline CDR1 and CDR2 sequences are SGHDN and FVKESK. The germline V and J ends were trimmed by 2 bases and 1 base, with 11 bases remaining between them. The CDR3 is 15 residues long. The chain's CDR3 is CASSQRQFGNTEAFF. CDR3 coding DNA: TGTGCCAGCAGCCAAAGACAGTTTGGGAACACTGAAGCTTTCTTT.

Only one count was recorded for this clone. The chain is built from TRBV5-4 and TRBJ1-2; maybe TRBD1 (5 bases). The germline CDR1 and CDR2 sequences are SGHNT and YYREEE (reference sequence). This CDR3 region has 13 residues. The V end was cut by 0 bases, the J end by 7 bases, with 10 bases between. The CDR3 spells CASSLEAGRGYTF. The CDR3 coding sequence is TGTGCCAGCAGCTTGGAAGCAGGGCGTGGCTACACCTTC.

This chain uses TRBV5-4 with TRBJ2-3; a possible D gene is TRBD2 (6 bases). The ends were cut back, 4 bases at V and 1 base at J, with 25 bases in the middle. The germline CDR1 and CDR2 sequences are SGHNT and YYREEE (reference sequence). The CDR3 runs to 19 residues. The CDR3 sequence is CASSQDLIRREGGTDTQYF. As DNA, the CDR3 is TGTGCCAGCAGCCAAGATCTCATACGGAGGGAAGGGGGCACAGATACGCAGTATTTT.

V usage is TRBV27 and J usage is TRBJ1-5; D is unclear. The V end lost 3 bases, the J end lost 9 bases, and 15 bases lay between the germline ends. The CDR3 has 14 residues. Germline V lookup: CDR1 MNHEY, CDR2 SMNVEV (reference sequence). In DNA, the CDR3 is TGTGCCAGCAGTTTTTTTGGTCCTTTAGGGCCCCAGCATTTT. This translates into CASSFFGPLGPQHF.

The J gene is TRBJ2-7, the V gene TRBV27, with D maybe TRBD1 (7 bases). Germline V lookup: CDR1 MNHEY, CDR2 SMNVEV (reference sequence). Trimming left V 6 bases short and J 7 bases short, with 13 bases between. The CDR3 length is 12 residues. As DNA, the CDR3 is TGTGCCAGCAGCCGTCAGGGGGGTGAGCAGTACTTC. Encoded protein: CASSRQGGEQYF.

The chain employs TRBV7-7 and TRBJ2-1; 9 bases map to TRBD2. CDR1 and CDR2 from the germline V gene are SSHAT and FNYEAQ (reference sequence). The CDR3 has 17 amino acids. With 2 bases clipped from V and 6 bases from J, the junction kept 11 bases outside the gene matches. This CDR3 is CASSLYAGPGLANEQFF. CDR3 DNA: TGTGCCAGCAGCTTATATGCGGGTCCGGGACTAGCCAATGAGCAGTTCTTC.

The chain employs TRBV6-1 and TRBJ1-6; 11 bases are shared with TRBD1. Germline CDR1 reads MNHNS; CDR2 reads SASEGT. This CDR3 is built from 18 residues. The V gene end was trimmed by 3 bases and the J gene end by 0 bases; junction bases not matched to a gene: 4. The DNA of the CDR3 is TGTGCCAGCAGTGAGGACAGGGGGCGCGTCTCCTATAATTCACCCCTCCACTTT. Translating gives CASSEDRGRVSYNSPLHF.

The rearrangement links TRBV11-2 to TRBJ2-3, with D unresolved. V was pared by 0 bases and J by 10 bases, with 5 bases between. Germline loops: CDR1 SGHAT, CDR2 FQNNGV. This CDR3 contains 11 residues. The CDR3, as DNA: TGTGCCAGCAGCTTAGAGGGTGCGCAGTATTTT. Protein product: CASSLEGAQYF.

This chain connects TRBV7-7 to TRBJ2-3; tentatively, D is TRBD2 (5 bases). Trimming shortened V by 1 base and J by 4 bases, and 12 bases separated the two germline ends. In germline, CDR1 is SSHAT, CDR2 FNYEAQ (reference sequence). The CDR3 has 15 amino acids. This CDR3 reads CASSLESRVADTQYF. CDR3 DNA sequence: TGTGCCAGCAGCTTAGAATCGCGGGTTGCAGATACGCAGTATTTT.

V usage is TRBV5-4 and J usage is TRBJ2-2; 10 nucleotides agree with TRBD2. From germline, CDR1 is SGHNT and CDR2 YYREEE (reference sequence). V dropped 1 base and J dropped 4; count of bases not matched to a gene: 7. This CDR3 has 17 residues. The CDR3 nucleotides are TGTGCCAGCAGCTTGTTGTTCGGGACTAGCGCCACCGGGGAGCTGTTTTTT. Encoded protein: CASSLLFGTSATGELFF.

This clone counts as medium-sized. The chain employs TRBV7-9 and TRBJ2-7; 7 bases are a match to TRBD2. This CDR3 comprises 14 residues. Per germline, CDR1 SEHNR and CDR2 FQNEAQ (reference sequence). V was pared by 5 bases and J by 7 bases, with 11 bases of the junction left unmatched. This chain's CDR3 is CASSPRGSVLEQYF. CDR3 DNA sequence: TGTGCCAGCAGCCCCCGCGGGAGCGTCCTTGAGCAGTACTTC.

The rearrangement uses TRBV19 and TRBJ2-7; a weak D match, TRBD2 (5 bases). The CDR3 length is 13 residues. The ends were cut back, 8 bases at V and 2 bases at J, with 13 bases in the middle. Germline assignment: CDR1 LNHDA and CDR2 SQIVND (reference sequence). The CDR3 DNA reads TGTGCCAGTGGCCTCCGGGGAGCCTACGAGCAGTACTTC. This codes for CASGLRGAYEQYF.

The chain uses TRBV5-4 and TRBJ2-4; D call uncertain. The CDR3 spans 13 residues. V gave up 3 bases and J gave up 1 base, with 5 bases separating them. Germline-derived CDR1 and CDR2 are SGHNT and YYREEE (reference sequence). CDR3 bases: TGTGCCAGCAGCTCCGGGGCCAAAAACATTCAGTACTTC. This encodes CASSSGAKNIQYF. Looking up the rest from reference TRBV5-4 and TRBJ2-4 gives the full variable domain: ETGVTQSPTHLIKTRGQQVTLRCSSQSGHNTVSWYQQALGQGPQFIFQYYREEENGRGNFPPRFSGLQFPNYSSELNVNALELDDSALYLCASSSGAKNIQYFGAGTRLSVL.

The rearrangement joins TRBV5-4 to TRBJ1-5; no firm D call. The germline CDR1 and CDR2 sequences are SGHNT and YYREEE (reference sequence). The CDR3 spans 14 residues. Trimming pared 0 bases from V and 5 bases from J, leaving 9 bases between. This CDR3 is CASSLVGYDQPQHF. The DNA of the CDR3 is TGTGCCAGCAGCTTGGTGGGGTACGATCAGCCCCAGCATTTT. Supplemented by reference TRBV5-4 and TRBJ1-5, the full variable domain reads ETGVTQSPTHLIKTRGQQVTLRCSSQSGHNTVSWYQQALGQGPQFIFQYYREEENGRGNFPPRFSGLQFPNYSSELNVNALELDDSALYLCASSLVGYDQPQHFGDGTRLSIL.

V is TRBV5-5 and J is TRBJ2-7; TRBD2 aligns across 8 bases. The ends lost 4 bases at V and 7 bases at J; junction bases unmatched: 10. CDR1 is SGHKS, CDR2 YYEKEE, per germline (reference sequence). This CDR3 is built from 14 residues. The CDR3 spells CASSPPGGVREQYF. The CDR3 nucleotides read TGTGCCAGCAGCCCCCCGGGGGGGGTTCGAGAGCAGTACTTC.

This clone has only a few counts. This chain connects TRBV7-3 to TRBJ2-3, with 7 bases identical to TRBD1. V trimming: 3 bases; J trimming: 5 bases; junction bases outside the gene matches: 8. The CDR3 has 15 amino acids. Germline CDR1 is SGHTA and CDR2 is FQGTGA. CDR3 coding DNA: TGTGCCAGCAGCTTGCTCGGACAGGCAAAAGATACGCAGTATTTT. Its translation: CASSLLGQAKDTQYF.

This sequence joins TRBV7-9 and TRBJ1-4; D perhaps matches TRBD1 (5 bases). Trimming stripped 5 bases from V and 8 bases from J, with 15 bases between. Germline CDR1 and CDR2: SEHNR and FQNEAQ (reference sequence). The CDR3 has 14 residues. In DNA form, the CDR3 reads TGTGCCAGCAGCCACACAGGAAATGGCGAAAAACTGTTTTTT. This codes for CASSHTGNGEKLFF.